These T cell receptor beta chains were read from a single sample in a study of CD8+ T cells in alopecia areata. Using immunoSEQ multiplex PCR, the repertoire was profiled, and TCRdb retains in-frame clones only, with some absent. This table has about 200,000 clones, 35% to 40% appearing once. Sample: CD4+ T cells sorted from blood, taken at roughly week 30, from a patient treated with tofacitinib. The receptors were sampled from a human donor with alopecia areata. Each CDR3 is given with its conserved first and last residue. Each record gives: J gene, CDR3 length, V gene, clone size, D gene, CDR3 DNA, CDR3 protein. A D gene is named only where the DNA matches it firmly. A row's size may be missing; if present it is once, few, many or a size class.

J: TRBJ2-3; length: 11; V: TRBV11-2; size: -; D: -; DNA: TGTGCCAGCAGCCCCCACAATACGCAGTATTTT; CDR3: CASSPHNTQYF
J: TRBJ2-1; length: 15; V: TRBV15; size: -; D: -; DNA: TGTGCCATCAGCAGAGAGGGACGGAACCACAATGAGCAGTTCTTC; CDR3: CAISREGRNHNEQFF
J: TRBJ2-3; length: 13; V: TRBV2; size: -; D: TRBD2; DNA: TGTGCCAGCACGCGGGGGGGCTTGGATACGCAGTATTTT; CDR3: CASTRGGLDTQYF
J: TRBJ1-2; length: 14; V: TRBV5-6; size: -; D: TRBD1; DNA: TGTGCCAGCAGCTTGGAGGACAGGGCCTATGGCTACACCTTC; CDR3: CASSLEDRAYGYTF
J: TRBJ2-3; length: 16; V: TRBV5-1; size: -; D: -; DNA: TGCGCCAGCAGCTTGGCCAGCACCATAAGCACAGATACGCAGTATTTT; CDR3: CASSLASTISTDTQYF
J: TRBJ2-7; length: 14; V: TRBV11-2; size: -; D: -; DNA: TGTGCCAGCAGTAGGACTCAAGGGTCCTACGAGCAGTACTTC; CDR3: CASSRTQGSYEQYF
J: TRBJ2-7; length: 15; V: TRBV7-2; size: -; D: -; DNA: TGTGCCAGCAGCTTAGCGGGAGACAGCGCCTACGAGCAGTACTTC; CDR3: CASSLAGDSAYEQYF
J: TRBJ2-3; length: 14; V: TRBV29-1; size: few; D: -; DNA: TGCAGCGGGAATTATGACAGTAGCCCCCCGACGCAGTATTTT; CDR3: CSGNYDSSPPTQYF
J: TRBJ1-1; length: 9; V: TRBV20-1; size: few; D: -; DNA: TGCAGTGCTAGGCCCGAAGCTTTCTTT; CDR3: CSARPEAFF
J: TRBJ1-3; length: 12; V: TRBV27; size: few; D: -; DNA: TGTGCCAGCAGTTCGGCTGGAAACACCATATATTTT; CDR3: CASSSAGNTIYF
J: TRBJ2-3; length: 16; V: TRBV9; size: -; D: TRBD2; DNA: TGTGCCAGCAGCGTATCGGGGGGAGTAAGCACAGATACGCAGTATTTT; CDR3: CASSVSGGVSTDTQYF
J: TRBJ2-2; length: 14; V: TRBV19; size: many; D: -; DNA: TGTGCCAGTAGACAACAAACAGGTCCCGGGGAGCTGTTTTTT; CDR3: CASRQQTGPGELFF
J: TRBJ2-5; length: 15; V: TRBV5-1; size: -; D: -; DNA: TGCGCCAGCAGCTTGGTAGCGGCCATTCAAGAGACCCAGTACTTC; CDR3: CASSLVAAIQETQYF
J: TRBJ1-1; length: 14; V: TRBV7-3; size: few; D: -; DNA: TGTGCCAGCAGCTTAAGGGGCAGCTACACTGAAGCTTTCTTT; CDR3: CASSLRGSYTEAFF
J: TRBJ1-1; length: 11; V: TRBV20-1; size: once; D: -; DNA: TGCAGTGCTAGAGTGAACACTGAAGCTTTCTTT; CDR3: CSARVNTEAFF
J: TRBJ1-1; length: 14; V: TRBV9; size: once; D: -; DNA: TGTGCCAGCAGCGTTTTAGGGCTGGGCACTGAAGCTTTCTTT; CDR3: CASSVLGLGTEAFF
J: TRBJ1-1; length: 13; V: TRBV7-2; size: -; D: -; DNA: TGTGCCAGCAGCCCTAGGGCCCTTGGTGAAGCTTTCTTT; CDR3: CASSPRALGEAFF
J: TRBJ2-3; length: 13; V: TRBV30; size: once; D: -; DNA: TGTGCCTGGAGGGCCCGGGCATCAGATACGCAGTATTTT; CDR3: CAWRARASDTQYF
J: TRBJ1-1; length: 13; V: TRBV7-9; size: -; D: -; DNA: TGTGCCGGAGTAGGACAAGTTAACACTGAAGCTTTCTTT; CDR3: CAGVGQVNTEAFF
J: TRBJ1-6; length: 13; V: TRBV6-1; size: few; D: -; DNA: TGTGCCAGCAGTGACCGATACAATTCACCCCTCCACTTT; CDR3: CASSDRYNSPLHF
J: TRBJ1-1; length: 13; V: TRBV5-1; size: -; D: -; DNA: TGCGCCAGCAGCAGGACAGTGAACACTGAAGCTTTCTTT; CDR3: CASSRTVNTEAFF
J: TRBJ2-3; length: 13; V: TRBV30; size: -; D: TRBD1; DNA: TGTGCCTGGGGACAGGCGGTCACAGATACGCAGTATTTT; CDR3: CAWGQAVTDTQYF
J: TRBJ2-7; length: 14; V: TRBV4-1; size: -; D: TRBD1; DNA: TGCGCCAGCAGCCCGAGGGACAGATCCTACGAGCAGTACTTC; CDR3: CASSPRDRSYEQYF
J: TRBJ1-2; length: 13; V: TRBV7-9; size: few; D: -; DNA: TGTGCCAGCAGCTTCACGGGCCCCTCAGGCTACACCTTC; CDR3: CASSFTGPSGYTF
J: TRBJ1-4; length: 14; V: TRBV5-1; size: few; D: -; DNA: TGCGCCAGCAGCTTGGGGGGCAACGGAGAAAAACTGTTTTTT; CDR3: CASSLGGNGEKLFF
J: TRBJ2-1; length: 15; V: TRBV5-1; size: -; D: TRBD1; DNA: TGCGCCAGCAGCGCCACAGGGGCATCCTACAATGAGCAGTTCTTC; CDR3: CASSATGASYNEQFF
J: TRBJ2-1; length: 15; V: TRBV30; size: -; D: TRBD2; DNA: TGTGCCTGGACTTCCGGACTAGCGGGCGACAATGAGCAGTTCTTC; CDR3: CAWTSGLAGDNEQFF
J: TRBJ2-7; length: 14; V: TRBV27; size: -; D: -; DNA: TGTGCCAGCACCCCGGCCGCTTCCTCCTACGAGCAGTACTTC; CDR3: CASTPAASSYEQYF
J: TRBJ1-3; length: 15; V: TRBV2; size: -; D: -; DNA: TGTGCCAGCAGGGGCCACAGGCTCTCTGGAAACACCATATATTTT; CDR3: CASRGHRLSGNTIYF
J: TRBJ1-4; length: 14; V: TRBV2; size: -; D: TRBD1; DNA: TGTGCCAGCAGACCCACAGGGGCTTTTGAAAAACTGTTTTTT; CDR3: CASRPTGAFEKLFF
J: TRBJ2-7; length: 14; V: TRBV7-9; size: -; D: -; DNA: TGTGCCAGCAGCTTACTCTCTCCGGGGAGCGAGCAGTACTTC; CDR3: CASSLLSPGSEQYF
J: TRBJ2-7; length: 15; V: TRBV9; size: -; D: -; DNA: TGTGCCAGCAGCGTTGGAGGAGGGGGCGACTACGAGCAGTACTTC; CDR3: CASSVGGGGDYEQYF
J: TRBJ2-3; length: 13; V: TRBV5-1; size: once; D: -; DNA: TGCGCCAGCAGCGAGGGAACGACAGATACGCAGTATTTT; CDR3: CASSEGTTDTQYF